Following are 24 T cell receptor beta chains from one sample sequenced in a study of monozygotic twins with inflammatory bowel disease. TCRdb reworked the 5' RACE reads into one entry per CDR3 protein, no DNA. The listing contains a few hundred thousand distinct CDR3 sequences. Source material: blood. All receptors derive from a human donor with ulcerative colitis or Crohn's disease, or a healthy co-twin of an affected twin (not recorded which).

V usage is TRBV7-3 and J usage is TRBJ1-1; TCRdb proposes TRBD1, but this gene call is untestable without DNA. The CDR3 loop spans 14 amino acids. Germline CDR1 reads SGHTA; CDR2 reads FQGTGA. CDR3 amino acids: CASSKGTGDTEAFF.

The rearrangement uses TRBV28 and TRBJ2-7; lacking DNA, the TRBD1 call made by TCRdb goes unchecked. Germline-derived CDR1 and CDR2 are MDHEN and SYDVKM. The CDR3 consists of 15 residues. This chain's CDR3 is CASSNRDRSSYEQYF.

The rearrangement joins TRBV7-3 to TRBJ2-3; as DNA is missing, the TRBD2 call by TCRdb cannot be tested. Germline CDR1 and CDR2: SGHTA and FQGTGA. The CDR3 is 16 residues long. CDR3 residues: CASSLNPGLAGDTQYF.

The chain recombines TRBV18 with TRBJ2-1; TCRdb names TRBD1, which stays unverified in the absence of DNA. The V gene's germline CDR1 is KGHSH and CDR2 LQKENI. CDR3 length: 14 residues. This CDR3 reads CASSPEQGAGEQFF.

This chain connects TRBV10-3 to TRBJ2-7. In germline, CDR1 is ENHRY, CDR2 SYGVKD. The CDR3 is 12 residues long. The CDR3 here is CAISAGSYEQYF.

This chain connects TRBV5-1 to TRBJ2-5; TCRdb outputs TRBD2, but without DNA this stays unchecked. From germline, CDR1 is SGHRS and CDR2 YFSETQ. The length of the CDR3 is 14 residues. The CDR3 loop reads CASSLLGSEETQYF.

This sequence joins TRBV9 and TRBJ2-1; the D gene TCRdb calls, TRBD1, cannot be checked with no DNA. Per germline, CDR1 SGDLS and CDR2 YYNGEE. The CDR3 is 13 residues long. The CDR3 sequence: CASSPVGLDEQFF.

The gene calls are TRBV20-1 and TRBJ1-2; absent DNA, TCRdb's TRBD1 call cannot be checked. CDR3 size: 16 residues. Germline V CDR1 and CDR2: DFQATT, SNEGSKA (reference sequence). Here the CDR3 reads CSATSGTGRINYGYTF.

This chain links TRBV29-1 with TRBJ2-3; absent DNA, TCRdb's TRBD1 call cannot be checked. The V gene's germline CDR1 is SQVTM and CDR2 ANQGSEA. The CDR3 is 12 amino acids. The CDR3: CSVRGGADTQYF.

Here the CDR3 reads CATSTPARNNEQFF. The chain employs TRBV24-1 and TRBJ2-1; with no DNA, the TCRdb D assignment of TRBD2 cannot be verified. Germline CDR1 is KGHDR and CDR2 is SFDVKD. This CDR3 comprises 14 residues.

The V call is TRBV20-1, the J call TRBJ2-2; TCRdb reports TRBD1, a call that lacks DNA to check it against. The CDR3 covers 14 residues. Germline loops: CDR1 DFQATT, CDR2 SNEGSKA (reference sequence). CDR3 in amino acids: CSASQGSITGELFF.

This chain joins TRBV20-1 and TRBJ2-1; the D gene TCRdb calls, TRBD2, cannot be checked with no DNA. CDR1 is DFQATT, CDR2 SNEGSKA, per germline (reference sequence). The CDR3 length is 14 residues. The CDR3 sequence: CSARSSGGAGEQFF.

The chain couples TRBV27 to TRBJ1-2; TCRdb lists TRBD1, though no DNA is available to test this call. The CDR3 extends over 15 amino acids. Germline CDR1 and CDR2: MNHEY and SMNVEV (reference sequence). The CDR3: CASSLRGPVPYGYTF.

The chain combines TRBV5-5 with TRBJ2-7; TCRdb's D gene call, TRBD1, goes unchecked for lack of DNA. This CDR3 contains 15 residues. Germline V gene data show CDR1 as SGHKS and CDR2 as YYEKEE (reference sequence). CDR3 loop: CASSLAGTEAYEQYF.

This rearrangement joins TRBV4-1 to TRBJ2-2; TCRdb's D call, TRBD1, is unchecked because there is no DNA. Germline CDR1 MGHRA, CDR2 YSYEKL. The CDR3 extends over 15 amino acids. The CDR3 spells CASSQDWRGTGELFF.

V usage is TRBV12-3 or TRBV12-4 and J usage is TRBJ2-7; no DNA is available, so the TRBD1 call from TCRdb remains unchecked. The CDR3 sequence is 15 residues long. This CDR3 is CASSRRGLTHYEQYF.

The CDR3 is CAWSVSGWLLHEQYF. The rearrangement joins TRBV30 to TRBJ2-7. The CDR3 sequence is 15 residues long. The germline CDR1 and CDR2 sequences are GTSNPN and SVGIG (reference sequence).

The chain combines TRBV2 with TRBJ2-1; TCRdb calls TRBD2, which cannot be checked without DNA. The CDR3 length is 15 residues. Germline CDR1 SNHLY, CDR2 FYNNEI. Here the CDR3 reads CASSTSGGAYNEQFF.

This chain joins TRBV20-1 and TRBJ2-3; TCRdb's D call of TRBD2 is untestable without DNA. The germline gives CDR1 DFQATT, CDR2 SNEGSKA (reference sequence). The CDR3 totals 15 residues. The CDR3 reads CSARDRTSGADTQYF.

V gene TRBV19 combines with J gene TRBJ2-7; TCRdb calls TRBD1, which cannot be checked without DNA. The CDR3 contains 15 residues. The germline gives CDR1 LNHDA, CDR2 SQIVND (reference sequence). The CDR3 spells CASSSRLGETYEQYF.

The chain employs TRBV9 and TRBJ2-5. Germline assignment: CDR1 SGDLS and CDR2 YYNGEE. The length of the CDR3 is 13 residues. This CDR3 reads CASSVGQEETQYF.

The chain combines TRBV27 with TRBJ2-5; the D gene TCRdb calls, TRBD2, cannot be checked with no DNA. Looked up from germline, CDR1 is MNHEY and CDR2 is SMNVEV (reference sequence). This CDR3 comprises 16 residues. This chain's CDR3 is CASSTQQGLAGETQYF.

The J gene is TRBJ2-1, the V gene TRBV29-1; TCRdb's assignment of TRBD2 cannot be checked, as there is no DNA. The CDR3 has 16 residues. CDR1 is SQVTM, CDR2 ANQGSEA, per germline. The CDR3 loop reads CSVTPYSGGTYNEQFF.

The rearrangement joins TRBV6-5 to TRBJ1-2; the TRBD1 assignment by TCRdb is unverifiable without DNA. CDR1 and CDR2 (germline): MNHEY, SVGAGI. This CDR3 has 17 residues. This CDR3 is CASSYSTSSAGTGSYTF.